One and the same sample provided the 26 T cell receptor beta chains below, sequenced in a study of T cell changes during pregnancy in multiple sclerosis. Sequencing was performed with immunoSEQ multiplex PCR; in TCRdb, only in-frame clones are kept and a portion is missing. The sample records about 74,000 clones, roughly 89% being singletons. Sample: peripheral blood, taken after pregnancy. These receptors all stem from a female donor in good health, enrolled as a control in a pregnancy study.

The chain links TRBV6-6 to TRBJ1-6; D possibly corresponds to TRBD1 (6 bases). V lost 2 bases, J lost 4 bases, and 9 bases lay in between. This CDR3 has 15 amino acids. Germline assignment: CDR1 MNHNY and CDR2 SVGAGI (reference sequence). CDR3 amino acids: CASSYRDKYNSPLHF. The CDR3 nucleotides read TGTGCCAGCAGTTACCGGGACAAATATAATTCACCCCTCCACTTT.

On this clone: This sample includes further DNA sequences coding for the same CDR3. The chain has TRBV28 and TRBJ2-7; no firm D call. Trimming shortened V by 5 bases and J by 3 bases, and 5 bases separated the two germline ends. This CDR3 has 11 residues. The V gene's germline CDR1 is MDHEN and CDR2 SYDVKM. The CDR3 here is CASSPNYEQYF. The CDR3 DNA follows: TGTGCCAGCAGTCCCAACTACGAGCAGTACTTC.

The CDR3 nucleotides are TGCGCCAGCATAGGGTCTAGCCGTGCCCCCTACGAGCAGTACTTC. It specifies CASIGSSRAPYEQYF. The chain joins TRBV10-2 to TRBJ2-7, with a weak D call TRBD2 (5 bases). The CDR3 covers 15 residues. Germline V CDR1 and CDR2: WSHSY, SAAADI. Trimming left V 7 bases short and J 2 bases short, with 18 bases between.

The chain links TRBV2 to TRBJ1-4; D gene unclear. Germline lookup yields CDR1 SNHLY and CDR2 FYNNEI. The V end was cut by 8 bases, the J end by 0 bases, with 7 bases between. The CDR3 has 13 residues. The chain's CDR3 is CASHNTTNEKLFF. The CDR3, as DNA: TGTGCCAGCCACAATACAACTAATGAAAAACTGTTTTTT. Together with reference TRBV2 and TRBJ1-4, the CDR3 gives the full variable domain: EPEVTQTPSHQVTQMGQEVILRCVPISNHLYFYWYRQILGQKVEFLVSFYNNEISEKSEIFDDQFSVERPDGSNFTLKIRSTKLEDSAMYFCASHNTTNEKLFFGSGTQLSVL.

J is TRBJ2-7 and V is TRBV19; 7 nucleotides agree with TRBD1. V was clipped by 8 bases and J by 5 bases; unmatched bases: 6. The CDR3 contains 12 residues. Germline V gene lookup returns CDR1 LNHDA and CDR2 SQIVND (reference sequence). As DNA, the CDR3 is TGTGCCAGTTCGACAGGGTTGAACGAGCAGTACTTC. It specifies CASSTGLNEQYF.

This clone was counted only a few times. The V gene is TRBV4-3, the J gene TRBJ2-2; 9 bases map to TRBD1. The V gene's germline CDR1 is LGHNA and CDR2 YSLEER. The CDR3 has 18 amino acids. Trimming took 0 bases from V and 1 from J; bases not matched to a gene: 6. The CDR3 is CASSQEITGGLNTGELFF. The CDR3 bases are TGCGCCAGCAGCCAAGAAATCACAGGGGGCCTGAACACCGGGGAGCTGTTTTTT.

J is TRBJ2-1 and V is TRBV21-1; the table's D gene call, TRBD2, was not cross checked with the DNA. TRBV21-1 is a listed pseudogene. The CDR3 consists of 15 residues. CDR3 DNA: TGTGCCAGCAGCAAAGCCCTGCGGGATGACAATGAGCAGTTCTTC. It is translated as CASSKALRDDNEQFF.

The rearrangement joins TRBV6-5 to TRBJ2-2; the D is unclear. The CDR3 length is 12 residues. The V and J ends lost 5 bases and 5 bases respectively, with 6 bases between them. CDR1 and CDR2 (germline): MNHEY, SVGAGI. CDR3 bases: TGTGCCAGCAGTCGGGTTACCGGGGAGCTGTTTTTT. It translates to CASSRVTGELFF.

The chain uses TRBV11-3 and TRBJ2-3; TRBD2 matches 10 bases. Germline trimming cut 2 bases from V and 4 bases from J; bases unmatched to any gene: 6. Looked up from germline, CDR1 is SGHNT and CDR2 is YENEEA. There are 16 residues in the CDR3. The CDR3 DNA follows: TGTGCCAGCAGCTTAAGGGCTAGCGGGAGCTCAGATACGCAGTATTTT. Its translation is CASSLRASGSSDTQYF.

The chain has TRBV27 and TRBJ1-1; 9 bases line up with TRBD1. V lost 5 bases and J lost 6; bases outside the gene matches: 10. The CDR3 runs 15 residues. Germline CDR1 and CDR2: MNHEY and SMNVEV (reference sequence). CDR3 DNA sequence: TGTGCCAGCAGTGCCTATACAGGGGGCTTCCCTGAAGCTTTCTTT. It specifies CASSAYTGGFPEAFF.

This clone appeared once. The CDR3 region is CASRTLAGGPSDTQYF. Here the CDR3 DNA reads TGTGCCAGTAGAACTCTAGCGGGAGGGCCCTCCGATACGCAGTATTTT. The rearrangement uses TRBV19 and TRBJ2-3; 12 bases map to TRBD2. The germline CDR1 and CDR2 sequences are LNHDA and SQIVND (reference sequence). Unmatched junction bases numbered 10, after V lost 6 bases and J lost 6 bases. This CDR3 comprises 16 residues.

The chain links TRBV6-6 to TRBJ2-2; a possible D gene is TRBD2 (6 bases). Trimming took off 0 bases at V and 6 bases at J, with 11 bases between the two ends. The length of the CDR3 is 15 residues. Germline lookup yields CDR1 MNHNY and CDR2 SVGAGI (reference sequence). Here the CDR3 reads CASSYSGGMAGELFF. The CDR3, as DNA: TGTGCCAGCAGTTACTCAGGAGGGATGGCCGGGGAGCTGTTTTTT.

The CDR3 DNA follows: TGTGCCAGCAGTCAGGGTAGGGATGAGCAGTTCTTC. It encodes CASSQGRDEQFF. The chain employs TRBV28 and TRBJ2-1; TRBD1 is a possible D gene (5 bases). V lost 5 bases to trimming and J lost 8 bases, with 10 bases between them. This CDR3 region has 12 residues. The germline gives CDR1 MDHEN, CDR2 SYDVKM.

This sequence joins TRBV11-3 and TRBJ2-3; perhaps TRBD1 as D (5 bases). The CDR3 has 15 residues. The V gene's germline CDR1 is SGHNT and CDR2 YENEEA. Trimming took off 1 base at V and 6 bases at J, with 14 bases between the two ends. As DNA, the CDR3 is TGTGCCAGCAGCTTAGGGGCAGGGTGGTGGGATACGCAGTATTTT. Its translation: CASSLGAGWWDTQYF.

V usage is TRBV27 and J usage is TRBJ1-1; D remains unclear. V shed 4 bases and J shed 6 bases, with 12 bases lying between them. The CDR3 loop spans 13 amino acids. Germline CDR1 is MNHEY and CDR2 is SMNVEV (reference sequence). The CDR3 here is CASSSGPIPEAFF. The CDR3 DNA follows: TGTGCCAGCAGTTCAGGCCCGATCCCTGAAGCTTTCTTT.

The rearrangement uses TRBV28 and TRBJ1-4; TRBD1 agrees at 8 bases. CDR3 length equals 15 residues. J gave up 4 bases and V 5 bases, and 6 bases lay outside the gene matches. Germline V lookup: CDR1 MDHEN, CDR2 SYDVKM. The CDR3: CASSDGQGINEKLFF. CDR3 in DNA: TGTGCCAGCAGTGATGGACAGGGCATTAATGAAAAACTGTTTTTT.

A few counts support this clone. V is TRBV9 and J is TRBJ2-7; the match to TRBD1 covers 8 bases. From germline, CDR1 is SGDLS and CDR2 YYNGEE. The V gene end was trimmed by 4 bases and the J gene end by 7 bases; junction bases not matched to a gene: 7. The CDR3 contains 13 residues. The CDR3 reads CASSPRTGREQYF. The CDR3 nucleotides are TGTGCCAGCAGCCCGCGGACAGGGAGGGAGCAGTACTTC.

The V and J genes are TRBV4-1 and TRBJ2-2; 7 nucleotides line up with TRBD1. J gave up 4 bases and V 2 bases, and 4 bases lay outside the gene matches. Germline loops: CDR1 MGHRA, CDR2 YSYEKL. The CDR3 length is 15 residues. CDR3 DNA sequence: TGCGCCAGCAGCCAAATTGCAGGGGGCACCGGGGAGCTGTTTTTT. Protein: CASSQIAGGTGELFF.

V and J are TRBV27 and TRBJ1-2; TRBD1 matches at 9 bases. V trimming: 6 bases; J trimming: 8 bases; junction bases outside the gene matches: 10. There are 14 residues in the CDR3. Germline V CDR1 and CDR2: MNHEY, SMNVEV (reference sequence). As DNA, the CDR3 is TGTGCCAGCAGCCCGGGACAGGGTATGGGAGGCTACACCTTC. Its protein is CASSPGQGMGGYTF.

The gene calls are TRBV7-2 and TRBJ1-1; tentative D call: TRBD1 (5 bases). From germline, CDR1 is SGHTA and CDR2 FQGNSA. The germline V and J ends were trimmed by 0 bases and 4 bases, with 12 bases remaining between them. The CDR3 covers 15 residues. The CDR3 region has the DNA TGTGCCAGCAGCTTAGCGACGGGGGGAGGCACTGAAGCTTTCTTT. Its protein is CASSLATGGGTEAFF.

The CDR3 DNA follows: TGTGCCAGCAGTTCTCAAATCGACAGGTTTGTGGGCGAGCAGTACTTC. It specifies CASSSQIDRFVGEQYF. The chain couples TRBV28 to TRBJ2-7; weak D call: TRBD1 (6 bases). V was cut by 4 bases and J by 6 bases, with 22 bases left in between. There are 16 residues in the CDR3. CDR1 and CDR2 (germline): MDHEN, SYDVKM.

This rearrangement joins TRBV27 to TRBJ2-2; a possible D gene is TRBD1 (6 bases). V was clipped by 0 bases and J by 8 bases, with 22 bases between them. The V gene's germline CDR1 is MNHEY and CDR2 SMNVEV (reference sequence). The CDR3 has 18 residues. Here the CDR3 DNA reads TGTGCCAGCAGTTTATCGATCGGGACCGGGGCAGGGGTAGGGGAGCTGTTTTTT. Its protein is CASSLSIGTGAGVGELFF.

The rearrangement joins TRBV29-1 to TRBJ1-2; 9 bases agree with TRBD1. Trimming at V came to 7 bases and at J to 13 bases, leaving 7 bases not matched to a gene. The CDR3 has 10 amino acids. CDR1 and CDR2 from the germline V gene are SQVTM and ANQGSEA. This CDR3 is CSAGDRDSTF. The DNA of the CDR3 is TGCAGCGCCGGGGACAGGGACTCCACCTTC.

The chain joins TRBV28 to TRBJ2-1, with D tentatively TRBD2 (6 bases). The V end lost 4 bases, the J end lost 4 bases, and 14 bases lay between the germline ends. The CDR3 consists of 15 residues. The germline CDR1 and CDR2 sequences are MDHEN and SYDVKM. CDR3 residues: CASSSISGGYNEQFF. CDR3 bases: TGTGCCAGCAGTTCTATTAGCGGAGGATACAATGAGCAGTTCTTC.

The chain employs TRBV7-9 and TRBJ2-2; no definite D call. CDR1 is SEHNR and CDR2 is FQNEAQ in the germline V gene (reference sequence). Trimming removed 5 bases at V and 6 bases at J, with 7 bases between. The CDR3 is 12 amino acids. CDR3 amino acids: CASSQSAGELFF. The CDR3 coding sequence is TGTGCCAGCAGCCAGTCCGCCGGGGAGCTGTTTTTT. The variable domain in full, completed from reference TRBV7-9 and TRBJ2-2, reads DTGVSQNPRHKITKRGQNVTFRCDPISEHNRLYWYRQTLGQGPEFLTYFQNEAQLEKSRLLSDRFSAERPKGSFSTLEIQRTEQGDSAMYLCASSQSAGELFFGEGSRLTVL.

J is TRBJ1-2 and V is TRBV10-1; 10 bases agree with TRBD1. V was clipped by 3 bases and J by 4 bases; unmatched bases: 14. Germline lookup yields CDR1 WNHNN and CDR2 SYGVQD (reference sequence). The CDR3 spans 18 residues. The CDR3 DNA follows: TGCGCCAGCAGTGAAACTCCGGGACAGGGGTCAACATTCTATGGCTACACCTTC. Translation: CASSETPGQGSTFYGYTF.